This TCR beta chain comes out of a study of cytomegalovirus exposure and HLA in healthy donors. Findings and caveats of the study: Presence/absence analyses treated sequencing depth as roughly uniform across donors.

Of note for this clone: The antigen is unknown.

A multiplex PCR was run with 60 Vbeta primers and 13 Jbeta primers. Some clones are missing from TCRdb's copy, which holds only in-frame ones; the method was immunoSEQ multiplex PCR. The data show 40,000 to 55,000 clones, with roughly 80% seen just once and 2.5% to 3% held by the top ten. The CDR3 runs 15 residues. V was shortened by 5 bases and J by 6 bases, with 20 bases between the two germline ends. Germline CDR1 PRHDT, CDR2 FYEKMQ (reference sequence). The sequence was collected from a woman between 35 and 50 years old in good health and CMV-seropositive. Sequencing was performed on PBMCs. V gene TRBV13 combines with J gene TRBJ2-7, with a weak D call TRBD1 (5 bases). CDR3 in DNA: TGTGCCAGCAGCCCGGAAGTCCCAGGGTCGGGCGAGCAGTACTTC. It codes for CASSPEVPGSGEQYF.